This TCR beta chain was observed in a study of blood T cell repertoires in COVID-19. The wider study: COVID-19 samples from acute and convalescent phases originated in the United States, Italy and Spain. In each case, the material was cDNA or gDNA derived from T cells, B-cell-depleted T cells, or PBMCs.

The repertoire was sequenced with immunoSEQ multiplex PCR; TCRdb's copy has only in-frame clones and lacks some. The sample comprises around 77,000 clones, roughly 90% of which are singletons, and approximately 15% rests with the top ten. Deletions cut 0 bases from V and 3 bases from J, with 12 bases between. The CDR3 is made up of 15 amino acids. Germline V CDR1 and CDR2: MNHEY, SVGAGI. The clonotype comes from a woman older than 75 with active or convalescent COVID-19. The sample consisted of peripheral blood. The chain carries TRBV6-5 and TRBJ2-7; D is unresolved. CDR3 residues: CASSYSMGSHYEQYF. The DNA of the CDR3 is TGTGCCAGCAGTTACTCGATGGGCAGCCACTACGAGCAGTACTTC.